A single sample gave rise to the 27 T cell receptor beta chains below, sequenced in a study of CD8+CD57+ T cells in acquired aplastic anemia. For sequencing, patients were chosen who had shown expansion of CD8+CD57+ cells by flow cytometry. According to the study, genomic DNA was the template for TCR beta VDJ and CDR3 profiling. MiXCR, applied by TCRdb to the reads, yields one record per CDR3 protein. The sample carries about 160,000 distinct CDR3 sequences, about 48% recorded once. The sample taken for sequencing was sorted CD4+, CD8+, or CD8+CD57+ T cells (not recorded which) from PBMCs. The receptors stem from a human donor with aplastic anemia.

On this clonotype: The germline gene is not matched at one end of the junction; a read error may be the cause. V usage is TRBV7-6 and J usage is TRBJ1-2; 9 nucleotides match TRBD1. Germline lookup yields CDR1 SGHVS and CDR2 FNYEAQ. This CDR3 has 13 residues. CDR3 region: CASSFGQGQGYAF. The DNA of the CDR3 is TGTGCCAGCAGTTTCGGACAGGGACAGGGCTACGCCTTC.

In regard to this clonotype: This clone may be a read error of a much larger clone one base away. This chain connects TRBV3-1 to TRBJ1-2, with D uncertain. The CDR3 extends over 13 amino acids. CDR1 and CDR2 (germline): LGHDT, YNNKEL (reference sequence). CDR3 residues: CASSQQVGYDYTF. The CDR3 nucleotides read TGTGCCAGCAGCCAGCAAGTAGGTTATGACTACACCTTC. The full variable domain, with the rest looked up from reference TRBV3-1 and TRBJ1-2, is DTAVSQTPKYLVTQMGNDKSIKCEQNLGHDTMYWYKQDSKKFLKIMFSYNNKELIINETVPNRFSPKSPDKAHLNLHINSLELGDSAVYFCASSQQVGYDYTFGSGTRLTVV.

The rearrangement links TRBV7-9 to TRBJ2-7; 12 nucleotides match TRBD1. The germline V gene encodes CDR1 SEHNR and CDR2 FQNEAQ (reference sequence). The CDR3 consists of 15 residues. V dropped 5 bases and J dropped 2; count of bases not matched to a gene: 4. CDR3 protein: CASSPGQGATYEQYF. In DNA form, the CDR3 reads TGTGCCAGCAGCCCGGGACAGGGGGCAACCTACGAGCAGTACTTC.

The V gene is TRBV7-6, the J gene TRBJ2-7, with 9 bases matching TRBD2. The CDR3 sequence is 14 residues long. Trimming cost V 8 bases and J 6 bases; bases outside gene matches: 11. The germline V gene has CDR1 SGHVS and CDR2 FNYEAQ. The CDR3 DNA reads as TGTGCCAGCGCTGGCGCGGGAGGGAACGGCGAGCAGTACTTC. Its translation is CASAGAGGNGEQYF.

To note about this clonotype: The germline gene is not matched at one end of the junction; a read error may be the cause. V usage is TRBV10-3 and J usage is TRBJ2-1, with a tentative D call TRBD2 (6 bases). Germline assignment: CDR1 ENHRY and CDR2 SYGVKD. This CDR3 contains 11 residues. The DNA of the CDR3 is TGTGCCATCAGTGGCGGGGCCCGGCTAGACTTC. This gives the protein CAISGGARLDF.

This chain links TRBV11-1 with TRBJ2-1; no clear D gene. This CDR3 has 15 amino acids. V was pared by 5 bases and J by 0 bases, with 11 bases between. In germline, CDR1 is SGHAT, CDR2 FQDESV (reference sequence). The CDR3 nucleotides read TGTGCCAGCAGCCCGACGGTTAGCTCCTACAATGAGCAGTTCTTC. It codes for CASSPTVSSYNEQFF.

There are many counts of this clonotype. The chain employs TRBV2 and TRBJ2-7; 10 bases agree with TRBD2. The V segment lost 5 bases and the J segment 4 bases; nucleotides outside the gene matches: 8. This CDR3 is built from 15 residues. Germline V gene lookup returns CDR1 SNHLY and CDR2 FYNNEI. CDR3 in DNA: TGTGCCAGCAGTAACGAGCGGGAGGGCCTTTACGAGCAGTACTTC. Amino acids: CASSNEREGLYEQYF.

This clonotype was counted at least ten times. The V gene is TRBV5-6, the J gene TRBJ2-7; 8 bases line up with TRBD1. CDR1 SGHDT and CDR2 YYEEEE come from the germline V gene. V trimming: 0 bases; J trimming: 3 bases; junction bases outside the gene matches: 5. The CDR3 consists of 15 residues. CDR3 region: CASSLADRGGYEQYF. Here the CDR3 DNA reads TGTGCCAGCAGCTTGGCAGACAGGGGAGGCTACGAGCAGTACTTC. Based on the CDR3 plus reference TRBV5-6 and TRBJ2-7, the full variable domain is DAGVTQSPTHLIKTRGQQVTLRCSPKSGHDTVSWYQQALGQGPQFIFQYYEEEERQRGNFPDRFSGHQFPNYSSELNVNALLLGDSALYLCASSLADRGGYEQYFGPGTRLTVT.

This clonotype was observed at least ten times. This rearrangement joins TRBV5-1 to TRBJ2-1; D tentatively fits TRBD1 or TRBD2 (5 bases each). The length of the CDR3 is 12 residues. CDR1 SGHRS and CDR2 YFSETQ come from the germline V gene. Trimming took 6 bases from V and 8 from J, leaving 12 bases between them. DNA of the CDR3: TGCGCCAGCATGGGGCCCGGGGATGAGCAGTTCTTC. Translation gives CASMGPGDEQFF. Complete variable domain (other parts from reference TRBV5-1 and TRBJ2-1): KAGVTQTPRYLIKTRGQQVTLSCSPISGHRSVSWYQQTPGQGLQFLFEYFSETQRNKGNFPGRFSGRQFSNSRSEMNVSTLELGDSALYLCASMGPGDEQFFGPGTRLTVL.

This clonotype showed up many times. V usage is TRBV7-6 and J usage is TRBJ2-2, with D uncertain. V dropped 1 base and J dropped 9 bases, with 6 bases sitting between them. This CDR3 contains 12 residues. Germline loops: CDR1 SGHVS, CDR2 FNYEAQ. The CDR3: CASSLDGWELFF. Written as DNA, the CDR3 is TGTGCCAGCAGCTTAGATGGGTGGGAGCTGTTTTTT.

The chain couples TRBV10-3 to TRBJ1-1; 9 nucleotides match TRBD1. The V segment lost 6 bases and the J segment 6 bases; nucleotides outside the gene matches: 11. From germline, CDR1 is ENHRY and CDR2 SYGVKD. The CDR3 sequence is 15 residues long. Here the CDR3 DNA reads TGTGCCATCAGAGATTCCGGGACAGGGATGCCTGAAGCTTTCTTT. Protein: CAIRDSGTGMPEAFF.

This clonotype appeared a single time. The CDR3 coding sequence is TGTGCCAGCAGAACAGTTAGCTCTGGGGCCAACGTCCTGACTTTC. Amino acid sequence: CASRTVSSGANVLTF. This rearrangement joins TRBV2 to TRBJ2-6; no reliable D call. Germline values: CDR1 SNHLY, CDR2 FYNNEI. V was pared by 6 bases and J by 0 bases, with 9 bases between. This CDR3 has 15 residues.

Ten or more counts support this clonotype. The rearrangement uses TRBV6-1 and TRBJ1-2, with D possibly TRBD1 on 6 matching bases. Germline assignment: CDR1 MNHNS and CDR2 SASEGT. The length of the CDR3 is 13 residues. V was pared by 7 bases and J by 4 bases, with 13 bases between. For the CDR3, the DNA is TGTGCCAGCACTACCGGGACAATCTATGGCTACACCTTC. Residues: CASTTGTIYGYTF.

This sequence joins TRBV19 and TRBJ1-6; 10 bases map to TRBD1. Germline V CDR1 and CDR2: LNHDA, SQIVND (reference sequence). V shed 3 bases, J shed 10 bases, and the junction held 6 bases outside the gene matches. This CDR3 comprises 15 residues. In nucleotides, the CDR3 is TGTGCCAGTAGTATTAGGGGACAGGGGAACTCACCCCTCCACTTT. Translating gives CASSIRGQGNSPLHF.

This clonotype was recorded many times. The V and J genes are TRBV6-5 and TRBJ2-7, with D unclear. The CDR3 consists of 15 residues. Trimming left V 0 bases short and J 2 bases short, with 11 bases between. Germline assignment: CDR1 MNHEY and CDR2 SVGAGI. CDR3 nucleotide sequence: TGTGCCAGCAGTTACTCGGGCCGGAGTACCTACGAGCAGTACTTC. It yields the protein CASSYSGRSTYEQYF.

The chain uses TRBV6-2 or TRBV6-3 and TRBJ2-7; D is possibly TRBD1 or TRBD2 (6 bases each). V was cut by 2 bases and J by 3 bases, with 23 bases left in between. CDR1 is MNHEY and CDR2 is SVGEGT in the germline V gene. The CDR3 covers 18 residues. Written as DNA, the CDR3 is TGTGCCAGCAGTTACCAGTGGGGGGTCCAGGGGCGAAGCTACGAGCAGTACTTC. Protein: CASSYQWGVQGRSYEQYF.

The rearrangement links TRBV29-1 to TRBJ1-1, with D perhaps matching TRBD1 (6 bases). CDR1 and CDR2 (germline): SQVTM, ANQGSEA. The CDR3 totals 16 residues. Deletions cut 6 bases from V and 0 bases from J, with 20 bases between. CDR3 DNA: TGCAGCGTCCGAACGGTAACAGGGCGTTTGAACACTGAAGCTTTCTTT. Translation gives CSVRTVTGRLNTEAFF.

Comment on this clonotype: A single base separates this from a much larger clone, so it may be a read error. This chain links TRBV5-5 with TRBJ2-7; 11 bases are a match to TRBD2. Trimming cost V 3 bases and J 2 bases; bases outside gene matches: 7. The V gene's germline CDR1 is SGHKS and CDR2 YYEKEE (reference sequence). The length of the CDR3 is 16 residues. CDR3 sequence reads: CASSYGTSGTTYEQYF. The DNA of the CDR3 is TGTGCCAGCAGCTATGGGACTAGCGGTACCACCTACGAGCAGTACTTC.

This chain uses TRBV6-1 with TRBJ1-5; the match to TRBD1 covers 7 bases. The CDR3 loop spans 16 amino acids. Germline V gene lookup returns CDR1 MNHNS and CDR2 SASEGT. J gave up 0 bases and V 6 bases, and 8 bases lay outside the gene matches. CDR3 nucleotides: TGTGCCAGCAGCGGTTCCGGACAGGTTAGCAATCAGCCCCAGCATTTT. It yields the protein CASSGSGQVSNQPQHF.

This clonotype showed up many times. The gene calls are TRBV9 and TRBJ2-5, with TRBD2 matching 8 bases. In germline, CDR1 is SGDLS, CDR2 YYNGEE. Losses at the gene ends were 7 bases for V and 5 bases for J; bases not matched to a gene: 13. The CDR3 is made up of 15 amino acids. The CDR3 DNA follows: TGTGCCAGCGGAGAATTCGGGAGGGCCGGGGAGACCCAGTACTTC. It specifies CASGEFGRAGETQYF.

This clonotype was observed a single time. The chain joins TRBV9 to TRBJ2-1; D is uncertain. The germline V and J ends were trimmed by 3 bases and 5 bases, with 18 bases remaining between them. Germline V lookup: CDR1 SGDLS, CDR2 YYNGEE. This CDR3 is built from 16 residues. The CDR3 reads CASSGRSSTWNNEQFF. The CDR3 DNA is TGTGCCAGCAGCGGCAGATCCTCAACTTGGAACAATGAGCAGTTCTTC. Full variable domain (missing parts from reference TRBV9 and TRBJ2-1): DSGVTQTPKHLITATGQRVTLRCSPRSGDLSVYWYQQSLDQGLQFLIQYYNGEERAKGNILERFSAQQFPDLHSELNLSSLELGDSALYFCASSGRSSTWNNEQFFGPGTRLTVL.

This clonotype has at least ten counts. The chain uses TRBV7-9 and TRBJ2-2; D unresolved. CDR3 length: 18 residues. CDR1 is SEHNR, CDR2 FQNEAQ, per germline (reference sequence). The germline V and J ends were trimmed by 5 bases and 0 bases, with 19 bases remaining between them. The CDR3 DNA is TGTGCCAGCAGCCCCAGAGGAGTTTACCTAACGAACACCGGGGAGCTGTTTTTT. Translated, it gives CASSPRGVYLTNTGELFF. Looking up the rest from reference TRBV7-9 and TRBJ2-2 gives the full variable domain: DTGVSQNPRHKITKRGQNVTFRCDPISEHNRLYWYRQTLGQGPEFLTYFQNEAQLEKSRLLSDRFSAERPKGSFSTLEIQRTEQGDSAMYLCASSPRGVYLTNTGELFFGEGSRLTVL.

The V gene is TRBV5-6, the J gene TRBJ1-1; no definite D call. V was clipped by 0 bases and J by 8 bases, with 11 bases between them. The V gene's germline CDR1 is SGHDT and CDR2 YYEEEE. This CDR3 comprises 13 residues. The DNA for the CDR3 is TGTGCCAGCAGCTTGGGACACCCGGGAGAAGCTTTCTTT. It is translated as CASSLGHPGEAFF.

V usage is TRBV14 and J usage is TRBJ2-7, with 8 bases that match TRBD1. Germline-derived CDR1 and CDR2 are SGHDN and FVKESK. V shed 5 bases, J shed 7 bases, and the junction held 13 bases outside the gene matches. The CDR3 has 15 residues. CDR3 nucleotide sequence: TGTGCCAGCAGCTCACAGCTCACGACAGGGGAAGAGCAGTACTTC. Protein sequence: CASSSQLTTGEEQYF.

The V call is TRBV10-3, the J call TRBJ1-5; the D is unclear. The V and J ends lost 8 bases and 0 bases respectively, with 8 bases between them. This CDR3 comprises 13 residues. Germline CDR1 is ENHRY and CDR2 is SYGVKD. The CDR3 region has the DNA TGTGCCATCGCAGCGGTTAGCAATCAGCCCCAGCATTTT. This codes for CAIAAVSNQPQHF.

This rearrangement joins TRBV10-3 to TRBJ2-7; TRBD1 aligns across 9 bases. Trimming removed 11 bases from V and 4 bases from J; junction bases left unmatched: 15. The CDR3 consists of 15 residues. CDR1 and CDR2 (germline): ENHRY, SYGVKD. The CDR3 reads CASEGTGGRLYEQYF. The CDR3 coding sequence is TGTGCCTCCGAGGGTACAGGGGGCCGATTATACGAGCAGTACTTC.

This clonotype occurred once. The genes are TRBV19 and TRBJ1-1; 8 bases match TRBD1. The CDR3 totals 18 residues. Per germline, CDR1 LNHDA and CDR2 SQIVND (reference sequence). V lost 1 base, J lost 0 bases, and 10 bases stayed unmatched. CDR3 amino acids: CASSIVHRGQGLNTEAFF. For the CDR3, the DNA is TGTGCCAGTAGTATAGTACATAGAGGACAGGGCCTGAACACTGAAGCTTTCTTT.